One sample yielded the 14 T cell receptor beta chains listed below, sequenced in a study of T cell repertoires in cytomegalovirus infection. TCRdb independently ran MiXCR on the reads; one entry per CDR3 protein. The data hold approximately 590,000 distinct CDR3 sequences, with under 45% observed a single time. Their specific antigens are unknown. Specimen: cultured PBMCs, collected from culture after CMV antigen stimulation. These TCRs come from a human donor in good health (CMV status not recorded). Some clones in this sample may be carry-over from other donors' samples.

The J gene is TRBJ2-6, the V gene TRBV2; 8 nucleotides line up with TRBD1. Germline V gene data show CDR1 as SNHLY and CDR2 as FYNNEI. The CDR3 spans 17 residues. J lost 0 bases, V lost 4 bases, and 5 bases had no gene match. CDR3 bases: TGTGCCAGCAGTGTTCCCAGGGGGCTCTCTGGGGCCAACGTCCTGACTTTC. Translated, it gives CASSVPRGLSGANVLTF.

The CDR3 here is CASSTSSGANLEQYF. CDR3 coding DNA: TGTGCCAGCAGCACAAGTAGCGGGGCTAATCTTGAGCAGTACTTC. The chain is built from TRBV7-2 and TRBJ2-7; 8 nucleotides agree with TRBD2. The V and J ends lost 5 bases and 7 bases, in that order; junction bases with no gene match: 13. This CDR3 region has 15 residues. Germline V gene sequence: CDR1 SGHTA, CDR2 FQGNSA.

The J gene is TRBJ2-1, the V gene TRBV6-2 or TRBV6-3, with 11 bases identical to TRBD2. This CDR3 region has 16 residues. Losses at the gene ends were 4 bases for V and 7 bases for J; bases not matched to a gene: 9. Germline CDR1 and CDR2: MNHEY and SVGEGT. In nucleotides, the CDR3 is TGTGCCAGCAGTTCTATACTAGCGGGAGTTGGAAATGAGCAGTTCTTC. Its protein product is CASSSILAGVGNEQFF.

The rearrangement links TRBV9 to TRBJ2-1; tentative D call: TRBD2 (6 bases). The CDR3 spans 18 residues. Trimming stripped 0 bases from V and 8 bases from J, with 24 bases between. Germline lookup yields CDR1 SGDLS and CDR2 YYNGEE. CDR3 sequence: CASSVGRDVFSGRDEQFF. DNA of the CDR3: TGTGCCAGCAGCGTAGGGCGGGATGTGTTTTCCGGACGAGATGAGCAGTTCTTC.

In its sample, this clonotype was seen a few times. J is TRBJ1-5 and V is TRBV20-1; D is perhaps TRBD1 (5 bases). The V end lost 5 bases, the J end lost 3 bases, and 11 bases lay between the germline ends. The CDR3 is made up of 13 amino acids. Germline CDR1 reads DFQATT; CDR2 reads SNEGSKA (reference sequence). The CDR3 bases are TGCAGTGCTCCCCGAGGGGACAATCAGCCCCAGCATTTT. Translating it yields CSAPRGDNQPQHF.

The chain has TRBV25-1 and TRBJ1-2, with D tentatively TRBD1 (5 bases). The CDR3 runs 14 residues. Per germline, CDR1 MGHDK and CDR2 SYGVNS. Trimming pared 1 base from V and 3 bases from J, leaving 9 bases between. The CDR3 loop is CASSESQGDYGYTF. CDR3 in DNA: TGTGCCAGCAGTGAATCCCAGGGAGACTATGGCTACACCTTC.

The chain couples TRBV11-2 to TRBJ2-5; 10 bases map to TRBD1. Germline values: CDR1 SGHAT, CDR2 FQNNGV. The V and J ends lost 5 bases and 2 bases, in that order; junction bases with no gene match: 17. This CDR3 is built from 19 residues. In DNA form, the CDR3 reads TGTGCCAGCAGCCCCTTTATTCTTTGGGGGGACAGGGGTCAAGAGACCCAGTACTTC. Translating gives CASSPFILWGDRGQETQYF.

This sequence joins TRBV6-2 or TRBV6-3 and TRBJ2-1; D gene ambiguous. V gave up 5 bases and J gave up 1 base, with 12 bases separating them. The CDR3 is made up of 15 amino acids. The V gene's germline CDR1 is MNHEY and CDR2 SVGEGT. CDR3 sequence: CASSPPPVSYNEQFF. CDR3 nucleotide sequence: TGTGCCAGCAGTCCGCCCCCAGTTTCCTACAATGAGCAGTTCTTC.

This clonotype was seen only a few times. The J gene is TRBJ1-1, the V gene TRBV12-3 or TRBV12-4; no definite D call. CDR3 size: 14 residues. With 5 bases removed from V and 5 bases from J, the gap between germline ends came to 15 bases. The CDR3 region is CASSPPGLGTEAFF. DNA of the CDR3: TGTGCCAGCAGTCCCCCGGGGTTGGGGACTGAAGCTTTCTTT.

The chain links TRBV7-8 to TRBJ1-1; D may be TRBD1 (5 bases). This CDR3 spans 13 amino acids. V was shortened by 1 base and J by 10 bases, with 13 bases between the two germline ends. CDR1 is SGHVS and CDR2 is FQNEAQ in the germline V gene. As DNA, the CDR3 is TGTGCCAGCAGCTTAGTTTATGAGGGGTCAGCTTTCTTT. Its protein is CASSLVYEGSAFF.

This chain uses TRBV20-1 with TRBJ1-2; 7 bases are a match to TRBD1. Germline lookup yields CDR1 DFQATT and CDR2 SNEGSKA (reference sequence). The CDR3 covers 16 residues. The J segment lost 2 bases and the V segment lost 0 bases, leaving 9 bases of the junction unmatched. The CDR3 coding sequence is TGCAGTGCTAGAGATATCCTAGGACAGGAAAACTATGGCTACACCTTC. This gives the protein CSARDILGQENYGYTF.

Only a few counts were recorded for this clonotype. The chain couples TRBV7-2 to TRBJ2-5; D unresolved. V lost 1 base to trimming and J lost 4 bases, with 10 bases between them. From germline, CDR1 is SGHTA and CDR2 FQGNSA. The CDR3 extends over 14 amino acids. CDR3 in amino acids: CASSLVLSRETQYF. CDR3 sequence (DNA): TGTGCCAGCAGCTTAGTGCTTTCGCGAGAGACCCAGTACTTC.

Only a few counts were recorded for this clonotype. The V call is TRBV12-5, the J call TRBJ2-7; TRBD1 matches 7 bases. The CDR3 is made up of 13 amino acids. V gave up 6 bases and J gave up 3 bases; unmatched junction bases: 5. CDR1 is LGHNT, CDR2 FRNRAP, per germline. The CDR3 loop is CASGKGQLYEQYF. For the CDR3, the DNA is TGTGCTAGTGGGAAGGGACAGCTCTACGAGCAGTACTTC.

This clonotype came up once. The chain couples TRBV6-1 to TRBJ1-1; D gene unclear. The CDR3 totals 14 residues. Germline V gene data show CDR1 as MNHNS and CDR2 as SASEGT. V was trimmed by 5 bases and J by 2 bases, leaving 12 bases between them. CDR3 sequence reads: CASSKRKGNTEAFF. Written as DNA, the CDR3 is TGTGCCAGCAGTAAAAGGAAGGGAAACACTGAAGCTTTCTTT.